This TCR beta chain emerged from a study of cytomegalovirus exposure and HLA in healthy donors. Germline CDR1 is SGHRS and CDR2 is YFSETQ. The CDR3 is made up of 17 amino acids. The V gene lost 0 bases and the J gene lost 0 bases, with 13 bases spanning the gap. This PCR relied on a set of 60 Vbeta primers and 13 Jbeta primers. The assay was immunoSEQ multiplex PCR, and TCRdb's table has in-frame clones only and misses some. The top ten clones hold 0.5% to 0.65% of a sample with around 130,000 clones, around 90% of them seen once. The chain uses TRBV5-1 and TRBJ2-1, with D uncertain. Sequenced material: PBMCs. The TCR was taken from a woman aged 40 to 55 in good health and CMV-seronegative. This CDR3 reads CASSLATQASSYNEQFF. The DNA for the CDR3 is TGCGCCAGCAGCTTGGCCACGCAGGCGAGCTCCTACAATGAGCAGTTCTTC.